This T cell receptor beta chain appears in the sequencing data of a study of tumor-infiltrating lymphocytes in primary liver carcinoma. Across the study: All patients, whether men or women, fell within 30 to 69 years of age.

TCR beta cDNA came from about 470 ng total RNA, primed with a constant-region primer. Slightly modified ARM-PCR, run as three nested multiplex PCR rounds, produced the TCR beta libraries. A C-beta reverse primer was combined with TRBV1-TRBV30 forward primers in the first two PCR rounds, and each round had around 11 cycles. MiXCR, applied by TCRdb to the multiplex PCR reads, yields one record per CDR3 protein. The profile shows 90,000 to 140,000 distinct CDR3 sequences, roughly 80% of them singletons. The study's findings and limits: The study found only about 7.5-24% of top clones in all five tumor regions. Tumor region pairs overlapped more than did tumor-adjacent and tumor-blood pairs. When set against blood, tumors had a significantly higher top-250-clone fraction (p = 0.039).

Germline CDR1 and CDR2: MDHEN and SYDVKM. Trimming at V came to 2 bases and at J to 7 bases, leaving 3 bases not matched to a gene. The CDR3 totals 13 residues. Ten or more counts support this clonotype. Its target is unknown. Both RNA and DNA were isolated together from approximately 20-30 mg of bulk tissue that had not been sorted. This chain joins TRBV28 and TRBJ1-2; 8 nucleotides align to TRBD1. Sequencing was performed on liver tumor tissue from sampling region 3. Subset specified: tumor region T3, left-lateral pole. The clonotype comes from a man aged 40-50 years with primary liver carcinoma and hepatitis B virus infection. CDR3 amino acids: CASSLQGARGYTF. CDR3 sequence (DNA): TGTGCCAGCAGTTTACAGGGGGCGCGTGGCTACACCTTC.